This T cell receptor (beta chain) was captured in a study of CD8 T cells in ankylosing spondylitis. Findings and limits, study-wide: Typical of ankylosing spondylitis blood, it appeared, was a TCR beta motif of 7 or 8 highly homologous variants.

One entry per CDR3 protein, called by TCRdb with MiXCR from the 5' RACE reads. Among more than 60,000 distinct CDR3 sequences listed, roughly 6.2% were seen once. This clonotype has at least ten counts. Its target is unknown. This CDR3 spans 15 amino acids. V gave up 7 bases and J gave up 4 bases; unmatched junction bases: 13. Germline assignment: CDR1 DFQATT and CDR2 SNEGSKA (reference sequence). This sequence originates from a male donor with ankylosing spondylitis. The chain carries TRBV20-1 and TRBJ2-5, with 9 bases identical to TRBD2. The sample was synovial fluid, either unsorted or a sorted T cell fraction (not recorded which). CDR3 bases: TGCAGTGTCCGATTAGTAGCGGGAGCAGGAGAGACCCAGTACTTC. The encoded protein is CSVRLVAGAGETQYF.